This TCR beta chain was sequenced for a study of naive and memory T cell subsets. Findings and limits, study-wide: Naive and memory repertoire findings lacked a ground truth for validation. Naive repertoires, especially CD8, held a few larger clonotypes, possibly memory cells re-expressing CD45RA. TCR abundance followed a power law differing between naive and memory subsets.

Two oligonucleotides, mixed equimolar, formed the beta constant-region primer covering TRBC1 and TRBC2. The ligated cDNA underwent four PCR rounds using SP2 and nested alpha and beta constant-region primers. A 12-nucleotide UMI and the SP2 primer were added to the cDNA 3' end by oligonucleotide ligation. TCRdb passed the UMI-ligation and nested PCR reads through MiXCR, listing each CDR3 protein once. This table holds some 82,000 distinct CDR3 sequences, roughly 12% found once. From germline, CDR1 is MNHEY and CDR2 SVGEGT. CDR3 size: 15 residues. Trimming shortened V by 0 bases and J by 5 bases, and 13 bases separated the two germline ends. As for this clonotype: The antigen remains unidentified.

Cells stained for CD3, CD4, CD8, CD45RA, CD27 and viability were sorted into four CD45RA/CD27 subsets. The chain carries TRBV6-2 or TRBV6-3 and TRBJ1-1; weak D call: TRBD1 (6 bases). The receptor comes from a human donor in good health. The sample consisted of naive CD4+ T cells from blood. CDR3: CASSYSGRGGTEAFF. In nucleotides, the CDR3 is TGTGCCAGCAGTTACTCAGGCAGAGGGGGAACTGAAGCTTTCTTT.